The 23 T cell receptor beta chains presented below share a single source sample, sequenced in a study of cytotoxic CD8 clonotypes in ibrutinib-treated CLL. The repertoire was sequenced with immunoSEQ multiplex PCR; TCRdb's copy has only in-frame clones and lacks some. The sample has some 310,000 clones, about 80% seen once; the top ten hold 5% to 7%. Specimen: PBMCs, collected before ibrutinib treatment. The receptor source for this set is a human donor with chronic lymphocytic leukemia.

This clone has just one count. V usage is TRBV27 and J usage is TRBJ2-2; the match to TRBD2 covers 10 bases. The CDR3 loop spans 17 amino acids. Germline CDR1 is MNHEY and CDR2 is SMNVEV (reference sequence). Unmatched junction bases numbered 14, after V lost 6 bases and J lost 7 bases. CDR3 sequence reads: CASSLTPGTSVIGELFF. The CDR3 nucleotides are TGTGCCAGCAGCCTTACTCCCGGGACTAGCGTGATCGGGGAGCTGTTTTTT.

This chain links TRBV18 with TRBJ1-2; D is undetermined. With 3 bases removed from V and 6 bases from J, the gap between germline ends came to 8 bases. The CDR3 is made up of 12 amino acids. Germline V CDR1 and CDR2: KGHSH, LQKENI. CDR3 coding DNA: TGTGCCAGCTCACCCGTACGCGATGGCTACACCTTC. Residues: CASSPVRDGYTF.

This clone has only one observation. Its ends do not fully match the called genes, so a read error is possible. Within the sample, other DNA sequences also encode this same CDR3. The chain employs TRBV6-1 and TRBJ2-7; possibly TRBD2 for D (6 bases). The germline gives CDR1 MNHNS, CDR2 SASEGT. This CDR3 comprises 15 residues. CDR3 DNA: TGCGCCAGCAGTGAATTTGCGGGATTATCCTACGAGCAGTACTTC. Amino acids: CASSEFAGLSYEQYF.

This rearrangement joins TRBV9 to TRBJ2-4; D gene ambiguous. CDR1 and CDR2 (germline): SGDLS, YYNGEE. The CDR3 consists of 14 residues. Trimming cost V 0 bases and J 3 bases, with 7 bases left between them. The DNA for the CDR3 is TGTGCCAGCAGCGTAGAGGCTAACAAAAACATTCAGTACTTC. This codes for CASSVEANKNIQYF.

The V call is TRBV2, the J call TRBJ2-4; the match to TRBD1 covers 9 bases. This CDR3 has 15 residues. J was trimmed by 0 bases and V by 8 bases; bases with no gene match: 5. The germline V gene has CDR1 SNHLY and CDR2 FYNNEI. CDR3 amino acids: CASGTGNLAKNIQYF. The CDR3 coding sequence is TGTGCCAGCGGGACAGGGAACTTAGCCAAAAACATTCAGTACTTC.

In its sample, this clone was seen a few times. The chain is built from TRBV9 and TRBJ2-6; D gene unclear. The CDR3 loop spans 15 amino acids. Germline CDR1 and CDR2: SGDLS and YYNGEE. V lost 0 bases, J lost 1 base, and 5 bases lay in between. The CDR3 region is CASSVVGSGANVLTF. The CDR3 DNA is TGTGCCAGCAGCGTAGTTGGGTCTGGGGCCAACGTCCTGACTTTC. The full variable domain, completed using reference TRBV9 and TRBJ2-6, is DSGVTQTPKHLITATGQRVTLRCSPRSGDLSVYWYQQSLDQGLQFLIQYYNGEERAKGNILERFSAQQFPDLHSELNLSSLELGDSALYFCASSVVGSGANVLTFGAGSRLTVL.

This clone appeared a single time. This chain joins TRBV28 and TRBJ1-4; D is uncertain. The CDR3 runs to 16 residues. Per germline, CDR1 MDHEN and CDR2 SYDVKM. Trimming removed 3 bases from V and 0 bases from J, with 11 bases in between. The CDR3 protein is CASSFLGLSTNEKLFF. CDR3 sequence (DNA): TGTGCCAGCAGTTTTTTAGGGTTATCAACTAATGAAAAACTGTTTTTT.

This clone came up many times. The CDR3 loop reads CASSDGQGADTQYF. Here the CDR3 DNA reads TGTGCCAGCAGTGACGGACAGGGGGCTGATACGCAGTATTTT. The gene calls are TRBV6-4 and TRBJ2-3, with TRBD1 identical over 11 bases. V shed 2 bases and J 6 bases; nucleotides not matched to a gene: 1. This CDR3 is 14 amino acids long. Per the germline V gene, CDR1 is MRHNA and CDR2 is SNTAGT.

This CDR3 is CASSIRALSADTQYF. The CDR3 region has the DNA TGTGCCAGTAGTATACGGGCCTTGAGCGCAGATACGCAGTATTTT. The chain links TRBV19 to TRBJ2-3, with no clear D. The CDR3 spans 15 residues. V shed 2 bases and J shed 4 bases, with 13 bases lying between them. Germline V CDR1 and CDR2: LNHDA, SQIVND (reference sequence). Using reference TRBV19 and TRBJ2-3 for the parts outside the CDR3, the full variable domain is DGGITQSPKYLFRKEGQNVTLSCEQNLNHDAMYWYRQDPGQGLRLIYYSQIVNDFQKGDIAEGYSVSREKKESFPLTVTSAQKNPTAFYLCASSIRALSADTQYFGPGTRLTVL.

Comments on this clone: The same CDR3 also results from other DNA sequences found in this sample. This chain uses TRBV5-1 with TRBJ2-7; a possible D gene is TRBD1 (5 bases). CDR1 is SGHRS, CDR2 YFSETQ, per germline. This CDR3 has 12 amino acids. The germline V and J ends were trimmed by 1 base and 4 bases, with 6 bases remaining between them. CDR3 DNA sequence: TGCGCCAGCAGCTTGACAGGATACGAGCAGTACTTC. Protein product: CASSLTGYEQYF.

CDR3 amino acids: CASGHKIPEAFF. The CDR3 DNA reads as TGTGCCAGCGGTCATAAAATCCCTGAAGCTTTCTTT. The chain has TRBV27 and TRBJ1-1, with D unclear. The germline V gene has CDR1 MNHEY and CDR2 SMNVEV (reference sequence). Trimming stripped 8 bases from V and 6 bases from J, with 13 bases between. This CDR3 region has 12 residues.

The chain has TRBV2 and TRBJ1-4, with D unclear. Looked up from germline, CDR1 is SNHLY and CDR2 is FYNNEI. With 6 bases removed from V and 8 bases from J, the gap between germline ends came to 19 bases. This CDR3 has 15 amino acids. The CDR3 sequence: CASRMEAAVGEKLFF. In nucleotides, the CDR3 is TGTGCCAGCAGGATGGAGGCGGCGGTGGGGGAAAAACTGTTTTTT.

This clone was recorded only once. This chain uses TRBV30 with TRBJ1-2; TRBD1 aligns across 7 bases. J gave up 10 bases and V 1 base, and 6 bases lay outside the gene matches. Germline CDR1 and CDR2: GTSNPN and SVGIG (reference sequence). The CDR3 covers 12 residues. CDR3 protein: CAWSAGTEFYTF. The CDR3 DNA sequence: TGTGCCTGGAGTGCCGGGACAGAGTTCTACACCTTC.

The chain combines TRBV28 with TRBJ1-5; possible D gene TRBD1, 6 bases. This CDR3 has 15 amino acids. With 6 bases removed from V and 2 bases from J, the gap between germline ends came to 14 bases. The germline V gene has CDR1 MDHEN and CDR2 SYDVKM. The CDR3 protein is CASSPTGAGNQPQHF. CDR3 in DNA: TGTGCCAGCAGCCCAACGGGGGCAGGCAATCAGCCCCAGCATTTT. The complete variable domain, with remaining parts taken from reference TRBV28 and TRBJ1-5, reads DVKVTQSSRYLVKRTGEKVFLECVQDMDHENMFWYRQDPGLGLRLIYFSYDVKMKEKGDIPEGYSVSREKKERFSLILESASTNQTSMYLCASSPTGAGNQPQHFGDGTRLSIL.

The V gene is TRBV7-7, the J gene TRBJ2-7; a possible D gene is TRBD1 (5 bases). Between the trimmed V and J ends, which lost 5 bases and 0 bases, there was a span of 14 bases. Germline-derived CDR1 and CDR2 are SSHAT and FNYEAQ (reference sequence). The CDR3 extends over 15 amino acids. The CDR3 coding sequence is TGTGCCAGCAGCCCAGCAGGGCGCTTCTCCTACGAGCAGTACTTC. Residues: CASSPAGRFSYEQYF.

The V gene is TRBV5-5, the J gene TRBJ2-5; D gene unclear. CDR1 is SGHKS, CDR2 YYEKEE, per germline (reference sequence). There are 16 residues in the CDR3. The V gene lost 5 bases and the J gene lost 2 bases, with 19 bases spanning the gap. The CDR3 is CASRTGSPANQETQYF. DNA for the CDR3: TGTGCCAGCAGGACCGGCAGCCCCGCGAATCAAGAGACCCAGTACTTC.

This sequence joins TRBV5-6 and TRBJ2-3; 8 bases are shared with TRBD1. V was clipped by 2 bases and J by 2 bases; unmatched bases: 7. CDR3 length: 16 residues. The V gene's germline CDR1 is SGHDT and CDR2 YYEEEE. Written as DNA, the CDR3 is TGTGCCAGCAGCTTCCGGGACAGGATTAACACAGATACGCAGTATTTT. Its protein is CASSFRDRINTDTQYF.

This clone occurred a few times. The chain has TRBV27 and TRBJ2-7; D possibly corresponds to TRBD1 (5 bases). V shed 7 bases and J shed 4 bases, with 14 bases lying between them. The length of the CDR3 is 13 residues. The germline V gene encodes CDR1 MNHEY and CDR2 SMNVEV (reference sequence). This CDR3 reads CASMGLQRYEQYF. The CDR3 nucleotides are TGTGCCAGCATGGGGCTCCAACGGTACGAGCAGTACTTC.

This chain uses TRBV7-2 with TRBJ2-5, with 11 bases aligning to TRBD2. The germline V gene has CDR1 SGHTA and CDR2 FQGNSA. V gave up 5 bases and J gave up 2 bases; unmatched junction bases: 4. The CDR3 has 15 residues. The CDR3 protein is CASSMTSGTQETQYF. The CDR3 nucleotides read TGTGCCAGCAGCATGACTAGCGGGACTCAAGAGACCCAGTACTTC.

The J gene is TRBJ1-2, the V gene TRBV2; no reliable D call. CDR1 SNHLY and CDR2 FYNNEI come from the germline V gene. V shed 7 bases and J shed 2 bases, with 11 bases lying between them. The CDR3 consists of 13 residues. In DNA, the CDR3 is TGTGCCAGCACCGAGGAGAGGAACTATGGCTACACCTTC. Its protein product is CASTEERNYGYTF.

The chain uses TRBV11-2 and TRBJ1-1, with D hard to call. This CDR3 is 13 amino acids long. Trimming left V 5 bases short and J 4 bases short, with 11 bases between. Germline V lookup: CDR1 SGHAT, CDR2 FQNNGV. The CDR3, as DNA: TGTGCCAGCAGCCTCGAGCGGGGCACTGAAGCTTTCTTT. The encoded protein is CASSLERGTEAFF. The whole variable domain, remainder taken from reference TRBV11-2 and TRBJ1-1, is EAGVAQSPRYKIIEKRQSVAFWCNPISGHATLYWYQQILGQGPKLLIQFQNNGVVDDSQLPKDRFSAERLKGVDSTLKIQPAKLEDSAVYLCASSLERGTEAFFGQGTRLTVV.

This clone was seen just once. The chain has TRBV5-1 and TRBJ2-5; 12 nucleotides agree with TRBD2. The CDR3 length is 17 residues. The V gene end was trimmed by 1 base and the J gene end by 4 bases; junction bases not matched to a gene: 8. From germline, CDR1 is SGHRS and CDR2 YFSETQ. In DNA, the CDR3 is TGCGCCAGCAGCTTGCGTCGTTCTAGCGGGAGGGCAGAGACCCAGTACTTC. Protein product: CASSLRRSSGRAETQYF.

This clone was seen only a few times. The V and J genes are TRBV7-9 and TRBJ2-1, with D perhaps given as TRBD1 or TRBD2 (5 bases each). The CDR3 is 11 residues long. CDR1 and CDR2 from the germline V gene are SEHNR and FQNEAQ (reference sequence). V lost 9 bases, J lost 12 bases, and 15 bases lay in between. The CDR3 DNA reads TGTGCCAGTTCCCCGGGACCTCCGCAGTTCTTC. This codes for CASSPGPPQFF.